This T cell receptor beta chain was profiled in a study of cytotoxic CD8 clonotypes in ibrutinib-treated CLL. Trimming pared 3 bases from V and 0 bases from J, leaving 11 bases between. Germline lookup yields CDR1 GTSNPN and CDR2 SVGIG (reference sequence). The CDR3 loop spans 15 amino acids. Assay: immunoSEQ multiplex PCR; the TCRdb copy retains only in-frame clones and omits some. The data hold some 100,000 clones, with approximately 58% observed a single time. The sample in question was PBMCs, obtained after 24 months of ibrutinib treatment. This TCR derives from a human donor with chronic lymphocytic leukemia. The chain has TRBV30 and TRBJ2-2; TRBD1 is a possible D gene (5 bases). The CDR3 loop reads CAWSAVGANTGELFF. DNA for the CDR3: TGTGCCTGGAGCGCCGTAGGGGCGAACACCGGGGAGCTGTTTTTT.